One and the same sample provided the 8 T cell receptor beta chains below, sequenced in a study of cytotoxic CD8 clonotypes in ibrutinib-treated CLL. TCRdb keeps only in-frame clones here, not all; method: immunoSEQ multiplex PCR. Here the sample spans 58,000 or so clones, roughly 57% being singletons. Material: PBMCs, obtained after 12 months of ibrutinib treatment. These receptors originate from a human donor with chronic lymphocytic leukemia.

The chain is built from TRBV6-5 and TRBJ2-7; D gene uncertain. CDR1 MNHEY and CDR2 SVGAGI come from the germline V gene. The CDR3 spans 11 residues. CDR3 in amino acids: CASSETSGLTV. CDR3 in DNA: TGTGCCAGCAGTGAAACGTCGGGTTTGACCGTC.

This clone was seen a few times. The chain couples TRBV2 to TRBJ2-7; tentatively, D is TRBD1 (5 bases). This CDR3 contains 13 residues. CDR1 is SNHLY, CDR2 FYNNEI, per germline. V was trimmed by 6 bases and J by 1 base, leaving 10 bases between them. This CDR3 reads CASRDTFSYEQYF. CDR3 nucleotide sequence: TGTGCCAGCAGGGACACCTTTTCCTACGAGCAGTACTTC. The entire variable domain, with the rest obtained from reference TRBV2 and TRBJ2-7, is as follows: EPEVTQTPSHQVTQMGQEVILRCVPISNHLYFYWYRQILGQKVEFLVSFYNNEISEKSEIFDDQFSVERPDGSNFTLKIRSTKLEDSAMYFCASRDTFSYEQYFGPGTRLTVT.

The chain carries TRBV6-5 and TRBJ1-2; D possibly corresponds to TRBD1 (6 bases). The V end lost 6 bases, the J end lost 5 bases, and 19 bases lay between the germline ends. The CDR3 runs to 15 residues. Germline-derived CDR1 and CDR2 are MNHEY and SVGAGI. The CDR3 nucleotides read TGTGCCAGCAGGGGGGCATGGGGGCAGACTTATGGCTACACCTTC. This encodes CASRGAWGQTYGYTF.

The chain combines TRBV5-6 with TRBJ2-3, with D uncertain. The CDR3 is made up of 13 amino acids. Trimming removed 4 bases from V and 0 bases from J, with 6 bases in between. Per germline, CDR1 SGHDT and CDR2 YYEEEE. The DNA of the CDR3 is TGTGCCAGCAGCCATACTAGCACAGATACGCAGTATTTT. Translating it yields CASSHTSTDTQYF.

A few counts support this clone. The chain links TRBV10-2 to TRBJ2-5; 8 positions agree with TRBD1. Trimming at V came to 4 bases and at J to 9 bases, leaving 10 bases not matched to a gene. This CDR3 has 14 amino acids. Per the germline V gene, CDR1 is WSHSY and CDR2 is SAAADI. The CDR3 loop is CASSVAGGLWAQYF. The CDR3 DNA sequence: TGCGCCAGCAGTGTTGCAGGGGGCTTATGGGCCCAGTACTTC.

This clone was observed a handful of times. This chain links TRBV2 with TRBJ2-3, with 9 bases that match TRBD2. Unmatched junction bases numbered 17, after V lost 7 bases and J lost 3 bases. The CDR3 consists of 18 residues. Germline CDR1 SNHLY, CDR2 FYNNEI. The CDR3 bases are TGTGCCAGCAAATCCCCCGCGGGGCGGGGGGGCCTGACAGATACGCAGTATTTT. Residues: CASKSPAGRGGLTDTQYF.

This sequence joins TRBV10-3 and TRBJ1-1; no reliable D call. CDR1 is ENHRY, CDR2 SYGVKD, per germline. Deletions cut 6 bases from V and 4 bases from J, with 15 bases between. The length of the CDR3 is 14 residues. This chain's CDR3 is CAIRRLPAGTEAFF. For the CDR3, the DNA is TGTGCCATCAGGAGGCTACCGGCGGGCACTGAAGCTTTCTTT.

Only a few counts were recorded for this clone. The J gene is TRBJ1-2, the V gene TRBV15; D is ambiguous. Per germline, CDR1 LNHNV and CDR2 YYDKDF (reference sequence). V shed 0 bases and J shed 1 base, with 3 bases lying between them. The CDR3 is 13 residues long. The CDR3 region is CATSRDSNYGYTF. The DNA of the CDR3 is TGTGCCACCAGCAGAGACAGTAACTATGGCTACACCTTC. Looking up the rest from reference TRBV15 and TRBJ1-2 gives the full variable domain: DAMVIQNPRYQVTQFGKPVTLSCSQTLNHNVMYWYQQKSSQAPKLLFHYYDKDFNNEADTPDNFQSRRPNTSFCFLDIRSPGLGDTAMYLCATSRDSNYGYTFGSGTRLTVV.